This T cell receptor beta chain appears in the sequencing data of a study of blood T cell repertoires in COVID-19. Germline CDR1 is MNHEY and CDR2 is SVGAGI. Trimming at V came to 3 bases and at J to 6 bases, leaving 5 bases not matched to a gene. CDR3 length: 13 amino acids. Using immunoSEQ multiplex PCR, the repertoire was profiled, and TCRdb retains in-frame clones only, with some absent. The repertoire holds 120,000 or so clones, with 80% to 90% as singletons. This TCR was recovered from a man between 40 and 49 years old with acute or convalescent COVID-19. Sequenced: peripheral blood. The gene calls are TRBV6-5 and TRBJ2-7, with 7 bases matching TRBD2. The CDR3 nucleotides are TGTGCCAGCAGTTATATAGCGGGCGGCGAGCAGTACTTC. It is translated as CASSYIAGGEQYF.